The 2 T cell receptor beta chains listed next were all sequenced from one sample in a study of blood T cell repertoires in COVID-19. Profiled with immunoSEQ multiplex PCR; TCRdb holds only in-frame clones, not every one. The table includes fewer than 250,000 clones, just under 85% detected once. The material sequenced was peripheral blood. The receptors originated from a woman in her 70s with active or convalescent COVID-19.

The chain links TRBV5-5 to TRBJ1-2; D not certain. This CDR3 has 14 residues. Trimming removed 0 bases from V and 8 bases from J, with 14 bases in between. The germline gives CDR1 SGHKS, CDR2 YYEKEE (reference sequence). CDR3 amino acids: CASSLGYSFDGYTF. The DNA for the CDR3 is TGTGCCAGCAGCTTGGGTTACAGTTTTGACGGCTACACCTTC. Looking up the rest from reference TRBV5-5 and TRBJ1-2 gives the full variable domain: DAGVTQSPTHLIKTRGQQVTLRCSPISGHKSVSWYQQVLGQGPQFIFQYYEKEERGRGNFPDRFSARQFPNYSSELNVNALLLGDSALYLCASSLGYSFDGYTFGSGTRLTVV.

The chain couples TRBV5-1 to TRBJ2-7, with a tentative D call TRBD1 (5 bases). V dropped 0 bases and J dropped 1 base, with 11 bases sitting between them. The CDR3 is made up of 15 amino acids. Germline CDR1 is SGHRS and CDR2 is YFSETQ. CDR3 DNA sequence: TGCGCCAGCAGCTTGGCAGGGTTGGAATCCTACGAGCAGTACTTC. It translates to CASSLAGLESYEQYF.